The 15 T cell receptor beta chains below all came from one sample that was sequenced in a study of cytomegalovirus exposure and HLA in healthy donors. Only in-frame clones appear in the TCRdb table, and some are missing; sequencing was by immunoSEQ multiplex PCR. The table shows about 140,000 clones, with roughly 90% occurring only once. Sequenced: PBMCs. The source is a man in his late teens or twenties in good health and CMV-seropositive.

This chain links TRBV5-1 with TRBJ1-2, with TRBD1 matching 9 bases. Germline V gene data show CDR1 as SGHRS and CDR2 as YFSETQ. The CDR3 contains 15 residues. J lost 5 bases, V lost 4 bases, and 9 bases had no gene match. The CDR3 sequence: CASSPTQGAGYGYTF. The CDR3 DNA sequence: TGCGCCAGCAGCCCCACACAGGGGGCAGGATATGGCTACACCTTC.

This rearrangement joins TRBV13 to TRBJ2-1; 8 bases agree with TRBD1. Germline loops: CDR1 PRHDT, CDR2 FYEKMQ (reference sequence). The length of the CDR3 is 12 residues. V shed 8 bases and J 7 bases; nucleotides not matched to a gene: 4. The CDR3 sequence is CASGQGTNEQFF. CDR3 DNA sequence: TGTGCCAGCGGACAGGGAACGAATGAGCAGTTCTTC.

For this clone: This same CDR3 is encoded by further DNA sequences in the sample. V is TRBV5-4 and J is TRBJ2-2, with 11 bases identical to TRBD2. The CDR3 is 14 residues long. From germline, CDR1 is SGHNT and CDR2 YYREEE (reference sequence). V was clipped by 4 bases and J by 4 bases; unmatched bases: 0. Written as DNA, the CDR3 is TGTGCCAGCAGCCTAGCGGGGGGCACCGGGGAGCTGTTTTTT. Amino acid sequence: CASSLAGGTGELFF.

The chain carries TRBV6-1 and TRBJ1-1; unclear D gene. V was shortened by 2 bases and J by 0 bases, with 10 bases between the two germline ends. The CDR3 loop spans 15 amino acids. The germline CDR1 and CDR2 sequences are MNHNS and SASEGT. The CDR3 bases are TGTGCCAGCAGTGAACGCGGCAGAATGAACACTGAAGCTTTCTTT. Its translation: CASSERGRMNTEAFF.

The V and J genes are TRBV30 and TRBJ2-6; D gene ambiguous. The CDR3 runs to 13 residues. From germline, CDR1 is GTSNPN and CDR2 SVGIG (reference sequence). The V end lost 5 bases, the J end lost 2 bases, and 7 bases lay between the germline ends. The CDR3: CAWVIAGANVLTF. In DNA, the CDR3 is TGTGCCTGGGTAATTGCTGGGGCCAACGTCCTGACTTTC.

The chain joins TRBV18 to TRBJ2-4; D ambiguous. The germline gives CDR1 KGHSH, CDR2 LQKENI. The CDR3 runs to 13 residues. V was cut by 3 bases and J by 7 bases, with 10 bases left in between. CDR3 nucleotide sequence: TGTGCCAGCTCACCCGGAGCACCCAACATTCAGTACTTC. It is translated as CASSPGAPNIQYF.

Worth noting for this clone: The sample holds other DNA sequences that translate to the same CDR3. The V and J genes are TRBV5-4 and TRBJ2-1; D may be TRBD1 (5 bases). The ends were cut back, 0 bases at V and 4 bases at J, with 8 bases in the middle. Looked up from germline, CDR1 is SGHNT and CDR2 is YYREEE (reference sequence). The CDR3 has 14 residues. CDR3 nucleotide sequence: TGTGCCAGCAGCTTGGAGGGGATTTACAATGAGCAGTTCTTC. The encoded protein is CASSLEGIYNEQFF.

The chain combines TRBV13 with TRBJ2-5, with D tentatively TRBD1 (5 bases). The germline V gene has CDR1 PRHDT and CDR2 FYEKMQ (reference sequence). This CDR3 spans 13 amino acids. V was clipped by 5 bases and J by 6 bases, with 13 bases between them. The CDR3 reads CASSPQGSKTQYF. The CDR3 DNA reads TGTGCCAGCAGCCCCCAGGGTTCAAAGACCCAGTACTTC.

This chain uses TRBV2 with TRBJ2-5; no reliable D call. Germline V CDR1 and CDR2: SNHLY, FYNNEI. Trimming cost V 5 bases and J 5 bases, with 9 bases left between them. The CDR3 runs 12 residues. The CDR3 region is CASSWSRETQYF. The CDR3 nucleotides read TGTGCCAGCAGTTGGTCCCGGGAGACCCAGTACTTC.

This rearrangement joins TRBV5-1 to TRBJ1-6; perhaps TRBD1 as D (5 bases). CDR3 length equals 16 residues. Germline values: CDR1 SGHRS, CDR2 YFSETQ. V was shortened by 4 bases and J by 4 bases, with 15 bases between the two germline ends. The DNA of the CDR3 is TGCGCCAGCAGCCAGGGTACAGTTTCATATAATTCACCCCTCCACTTT. It is translated as CASSQGTVSYNSPLHF.

This chain joins TRBV4-1 and TRBJ2-3; TRBD2 agrees at 12 bases. J was trimmed by 7 bases and V by 6 bases; bases with no gene match: 8. The V gene's germline CDR1 is MGHRA and CDR2 YSYEKL. CDR3 length equals 15 residues. The CDR3 DNA is TGCGCCAGCAGTCCGACTAGCGGGAGTTGGTATACGCAGTATTTT. It is translated as CASSPTSGSWYTQYF.

The V gene is TRBV5-6, the J gene TRBJ1-5; maybe TRBD1 (5 bases). V dropped 0 bases and J dropped 4 bases, with 8 bases sitting between them. CDR1 is SGHDT, CDR2 YYEEEE, per germline. The CDR3 totals 14 residues. The CDR3 loop reads CASSLGTKNQPQHF. CDR3 coding DNA: TGTGCCAGCAGCTTGGGGACAAAAAATCAGCCCCAGCATTTT.

This sequence joins TRBV4-1 and TRBJ2-6, with 12 bases matching TRBD2. V lost 3 bases and J lost 0; bases outside the gene matches: 15. CDR3 size: 22 residues. Germline V gene sequence: CDR1 MGHRA, CDR2 YSYEKL. CDR3 sequence reads: CASSHLTLTSGRSSSGANVLTF. The CDR3 coding sequence is TGCGCCAGCAGCCACCTGACCTTGACTAGCGGGAGATCCAGCTCTGGGGCCAACGTCCTGACTTTC.

The chain couples TRBV30 to TRBJ1-1; D perhaps matches TRBD1 (5 bases). Germline assignment: CDR1 GTSNPN and CDR2 SVGIG (reference sequence). This CDR3 region has 14 residues. V lost 3 bases and J 0 bases, leaving 11 bases between the germline ends. The CDR3 DNA sequence: TGTGCCTGGAGCGTGGGACTTATGAACACTGAAGCTTTCTTT. Encoded protein: CAWSVGLMNTEAFF. The full variable domain, rest sourced from reference TRBV30 and TRBJ1-1, is SQTIHQWPATLVQPVGSPLSLECTVEGTSNPNLYWYRQAAGRGLQLLFYSVGIGQISSEVPQNLSASRPQDRQFILSSKKLLLSDSGFYLCAWSVGLMNTEAFFGQGTRLTVV.

This chain joins TRBV7-2 and TRBJ1-5, with 7 bases matching TRBD1. Trimming at V came to 4 bases and at J to 0 bases, leaving 3 bases not matched to a gene. The germline gives CDR1 SGHTA, CDR2 FQGNSA. This CDR3 region has 15 residues. This CDR3 reads CASSSDRASNQPQHF. DNA for the CDR3: TGTGCCAGCAGCTCCGACAGGGCTAGCAATCAGCCCCAGCATTTT.